The rows below give T cell receptor beta chains drawn from one sample of a study of blood T cells in healthy people across ages. TCRdb used MiXCR to reprocess the 5' RACE reads, holding one entry per CDR3 protein. Counted here are about 800,000 distinct CDR3 sequences, approximately 25% occurring once; the ten biggest clones make up approximately 3.7%. These same records also appear under a second study, on T cells of mothers and their children.

The sample comprised blood. Receptor source: a boy between 10 and 17 years old in good health. Each CDR3 is given with its conserved first and last residue. D genes are given only for firm matches. Only part of the rows carry a size: once, few, many, or a class if the clone is expanded.

D	length	V	size	J	CDR3	DNA
NA	14	TRBV7-9	few	TRBJ1-1	CASSLAMGSAEAFF	TGTGCCAGCAGCTTAGCTATGGGTTCGGCTGAAGCTTTCTTT
TRBD2	17	TRBV4-1	NA	TRBJ2-7	CASSQLGLAGGSYEQYF	TGCGCCAGCAGCCAACTGGGACTAGCGGGAGGCTCCTACGAGCAGTACTTC
NA	15	TRBV5-1	NA	TRBJ2-1	CASSPVVRTYNEQFF	TGCGCCAGCAGCCCCGTCGTCAGGACTTACAATGAGCAGTTCTTC
TRBD1	16	TRBV27	few	TRBJ1-4	CASREGTAATNEKLFF	TGTGCCAGCAGGGAAGGGACAGCTGCAACTAATGAAAAACTGTTTTTT
TRBD1	17	TRBV28	once	TRBJ1-4	CASSSEGAGNRNDKLFF	TGTGCCAGCAGTTCCGAGGGGGCAGGGAATAGGAATGACAAACTGTTTTTT
NA	16	TRBV28	NA	TRBJ2-7	CASSLDRGVRVYEQYF	TGTGCCAGCAGTCTTGACCGGGGTGTTCGGGTCTACGAGCAGTACTTC
TRBD1	16	TRBV13	NA	TRBJ2-3	CASSLRTGVITDTQYF	TGTGCCAGCAGCTTAAGGACAGGGGTTATCACAGATACGCAGTATTTT
TRBD1	13	TRBV29-1	few	TRBJ2-7	CSVPQGSSYEQYF	TGCAGCGTACCACAGGGGTCCTCCTACGAGCAGTACTTC
NA	11	TRBV11-2	NA	TRBJ1-1	CASSLAIEAFF	TGTGCCAGCAGCTTGGCTATTGAAGCTTTCTTT
NA	15	TRBV28	few	TRBJ1-5	CASSFPRQGYQPQHF	TGTGCCAGCAGTTTCCCTCGGCAGGGCTATCAGCCCCAGCATTTT
TRBD1	17	TRBV7-9	few	TRBJ1-5	CASSSFSGTGGDQPQHF	TGTGCCAGCAGCAGTTTCTCCGGGACAGGGGGGGATCAGCCCCAGCATTTT
NA	15	TRBV12-3/TRBV12-4	few	TRBJ1-6	CASRIRLGDNSPLHF	TGTGCCAGCAGAATTAGGTTGGGGGATAATTCACCCCTCCACTTT
NA	14	TRBV29-1	NA	TRBJ2-1	CSVTVGTSYNEQFF	TGCAGCGTTACCGTAGGGACTTCCTACAATGAGCAGTTCTTC
TRBD2	15	TRBV15	few	TRBJ2-5	CATSRGLAGLQTQYF	TGTGCCACCAGCAGGGGGCTAGCGGGGCTCCAGACCCAGTACTTC
TRBD1	14	TRBV12-3/TRBV12-4	NA	TRBJ1-4	CASGQGWPNEKLFF	TGTGCCAGCGGACAGGGGTGGCCTAATGAAAAACTGTTTTTT
NA	10	TRBV20-1	NA	TRBJ2-1	CSYPDGEQFF	TGCAGCTACCCGGACGGCGAGCAGTTCTTC
NA	14	TRBV29-1	NA	TRBJ2-7	CSVVRLATSYEQYF	TGCAGCGTTGTTCGTCTAGCAACCTCCTACGAGCAGTACTTC
NA	14	TRBV4-1	NA	TRBJ1-4	CASSQVVLLEKLFF	TGCGCCAGCAGCCAAGTAGTCCTTCTCGAAAAACTGTTTTTT
NA	14	TRBV20-1	NA	TRBJ2-3	CSANRDPSTDTQYF	TGCAGTGCCAACCGGGATCCTAGCACAGATACGCAGTATTTT
NA	16	TRBV7-6	few	TRBJ2-5	CASSSNPEGAEETQYF	TGTGCCAGCAGCTCGAACCCCGAGGGTGCAGAAGAGACCCAGTACTTC
NA	14	TRBV20-1	NA	TRBJ2-7	CSARDGGLRKEQYF	TGCAGTGCTAGAGATGGGGGGCTACGTAAGGAGCAGTACTTC
NA	14	TRBV29-1	NA	TRBJ1-2	CSVEDRGRSYGYTF	TGCAGCGTTGAAGACCGGGGCCGCAGCTATGGCTACACCTTC
NA	12	TRBV20-1	NA	TRBJ1-2	CSASSGLYGYTF	TGCAGTGCTAGTTCGGGGCTCTATGGCTACACCTTC
NA	15	TRBV6-1	few	TRBJ2-7	CASSAISLGPYEQYF	TGTGCCAGCAGTGCAATATCGTTGGGACCCTACGAGCAGTACTTC
NA	14	TRBV12-3/TRBV12-4	NA	TRBJ2-3	CASSLAHGADTQYF	TGTGCCAGCAGTTTAGCCCATGGCGCAGATACGCAGTATTTT
NA	14	TRBV27	few	TRBJ1-6	CASSTVDGNSPLHF	TGTGCCAGCAGCACCGTGGACGGCAATTCACCCCTCCACTTT
TRBD2	20	TRBV7-6	NA	TRBJ2-1	CASSSGPGLAGGTSYNEQFF	TGTGCCAGCAGCTCGGGGCCGGGACTAGCGGGAGGAACCTCCTACAATGAGCAGTTCTTC